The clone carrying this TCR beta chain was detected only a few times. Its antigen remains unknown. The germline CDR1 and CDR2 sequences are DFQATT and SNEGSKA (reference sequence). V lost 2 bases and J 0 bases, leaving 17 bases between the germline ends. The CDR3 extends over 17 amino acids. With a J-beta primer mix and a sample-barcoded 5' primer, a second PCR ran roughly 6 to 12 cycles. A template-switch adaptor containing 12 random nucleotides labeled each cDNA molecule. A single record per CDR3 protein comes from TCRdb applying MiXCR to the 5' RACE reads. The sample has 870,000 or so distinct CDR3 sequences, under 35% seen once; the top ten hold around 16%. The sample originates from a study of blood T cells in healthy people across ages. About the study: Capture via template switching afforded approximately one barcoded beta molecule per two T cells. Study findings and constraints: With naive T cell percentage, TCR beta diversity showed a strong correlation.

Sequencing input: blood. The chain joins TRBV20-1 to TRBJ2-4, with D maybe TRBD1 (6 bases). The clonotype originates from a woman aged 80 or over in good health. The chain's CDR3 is CSARNVGGRGAKNIQYF. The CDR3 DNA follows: TGCAGTGCTAGAAACGTTGGGGGCCGCGGAGCCAAAAACATTCAGTACTTC.